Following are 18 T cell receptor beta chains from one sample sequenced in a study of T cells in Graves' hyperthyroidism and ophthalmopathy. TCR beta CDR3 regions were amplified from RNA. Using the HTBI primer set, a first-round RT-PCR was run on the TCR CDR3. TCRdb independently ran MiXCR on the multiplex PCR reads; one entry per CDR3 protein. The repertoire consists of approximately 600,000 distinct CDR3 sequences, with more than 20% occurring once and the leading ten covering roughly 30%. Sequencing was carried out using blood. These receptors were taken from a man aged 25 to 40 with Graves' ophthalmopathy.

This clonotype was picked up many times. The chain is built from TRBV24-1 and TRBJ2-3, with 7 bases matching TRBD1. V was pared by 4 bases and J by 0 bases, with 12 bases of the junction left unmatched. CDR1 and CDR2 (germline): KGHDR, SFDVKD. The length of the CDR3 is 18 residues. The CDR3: CATSDSGQDGTSTDTQYF. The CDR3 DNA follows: TGTGCCACCAGTGACTCCGGACAGGACGGAACTAGCACAGATACGCAGTATTTT.

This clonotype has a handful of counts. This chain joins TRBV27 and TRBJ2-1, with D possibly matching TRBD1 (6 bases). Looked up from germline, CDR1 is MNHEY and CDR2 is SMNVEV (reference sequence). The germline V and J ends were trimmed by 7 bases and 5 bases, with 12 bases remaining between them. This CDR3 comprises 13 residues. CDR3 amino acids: CASTGQYHNEQFF. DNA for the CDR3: TGTGCCAGCACCGGACAGTACCACAATGAGCAGTTCTTC.

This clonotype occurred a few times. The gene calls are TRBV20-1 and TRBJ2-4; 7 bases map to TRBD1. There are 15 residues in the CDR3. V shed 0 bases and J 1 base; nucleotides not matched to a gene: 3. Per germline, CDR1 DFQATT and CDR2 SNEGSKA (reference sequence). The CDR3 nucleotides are TGCAGTGCTAGAGATACAGGGGTTGCCAAAAACATTCAGTACTTC. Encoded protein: CSARDTGVAKNIQYF.

The CDR3 bases are TGTGCCAGCAGTGACACAGGGGCCACCGGGGAGCTGTTTTTT. As protein: CASSDTGATGELFF. The V gene is TRBV25-1, the J gene TRBJ2-2; 7 bases align to TRBD1. The CDR3 length is 14 residues. After removal of 3 bases from V and 4 bases from J, the junction contained 2 bases not matched to a gene. In germline, CDR1 is MGHDK, CDR2 SYGVNS.

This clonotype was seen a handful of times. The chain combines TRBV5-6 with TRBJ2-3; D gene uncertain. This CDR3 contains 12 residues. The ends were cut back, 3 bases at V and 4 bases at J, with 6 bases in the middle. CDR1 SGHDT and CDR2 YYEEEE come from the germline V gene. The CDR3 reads CASSWTADTQYF. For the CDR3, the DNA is TGTGCCAGCAGCTGGACGGCAGATACGCAGTATTTT.

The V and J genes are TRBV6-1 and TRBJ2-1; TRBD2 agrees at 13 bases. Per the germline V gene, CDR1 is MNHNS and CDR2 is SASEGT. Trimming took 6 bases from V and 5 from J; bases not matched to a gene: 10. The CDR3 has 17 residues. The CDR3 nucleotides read TGTGCCAGCAGCAAATGGGGGACTAGCGGGGTAGACAATGAGCAGTTCTTC. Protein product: CASSKWGTSGVDNEQFF.

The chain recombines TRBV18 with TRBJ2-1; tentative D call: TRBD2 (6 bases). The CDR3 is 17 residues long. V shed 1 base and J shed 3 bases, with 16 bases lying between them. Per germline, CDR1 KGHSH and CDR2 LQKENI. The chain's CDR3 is CASSPRWDFSFYNEQFF. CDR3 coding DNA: TGTGCCAGCTCACCACGTTGGGACTTTAGCTTCTACAATGAGCAGTTCTTC.

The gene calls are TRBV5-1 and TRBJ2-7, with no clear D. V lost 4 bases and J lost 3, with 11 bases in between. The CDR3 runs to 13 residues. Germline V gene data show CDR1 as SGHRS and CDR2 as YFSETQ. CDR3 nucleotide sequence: TGCGCCAGCAGCCCAAGTAGCAACTACGAGCAGTACTTC. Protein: CASSPSSNYEQYF.

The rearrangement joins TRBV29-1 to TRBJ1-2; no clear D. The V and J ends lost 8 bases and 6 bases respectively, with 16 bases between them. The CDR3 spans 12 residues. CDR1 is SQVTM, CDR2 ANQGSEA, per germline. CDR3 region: CSHFEGPHGYTF. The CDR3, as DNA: TGCAGCCATTTCGAGGGCCCCCATGGCTACACCTTC.

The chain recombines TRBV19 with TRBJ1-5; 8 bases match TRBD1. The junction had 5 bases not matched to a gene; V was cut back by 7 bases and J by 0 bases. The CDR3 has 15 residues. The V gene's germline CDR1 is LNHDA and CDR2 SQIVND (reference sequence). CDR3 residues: CASNSGQGSNQPQHF. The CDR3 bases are TGTGCCAGTAACTCCGGACAGGGTAGCAATCAGCCCCAGCATTTT.

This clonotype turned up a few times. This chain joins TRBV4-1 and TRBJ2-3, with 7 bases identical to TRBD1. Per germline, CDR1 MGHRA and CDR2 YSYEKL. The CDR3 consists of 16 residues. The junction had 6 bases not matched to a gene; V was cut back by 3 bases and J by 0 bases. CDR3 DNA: TGCGCCAGCAGCCATCCCGGGACAGAGAGCACAGATACGCAGTATTTT. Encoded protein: CASSHPGTESTDTQYF.

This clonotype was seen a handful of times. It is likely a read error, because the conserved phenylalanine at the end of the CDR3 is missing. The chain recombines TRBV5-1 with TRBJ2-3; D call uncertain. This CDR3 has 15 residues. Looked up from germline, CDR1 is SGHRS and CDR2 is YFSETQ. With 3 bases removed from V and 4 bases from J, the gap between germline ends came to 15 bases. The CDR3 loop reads CASSSSDIPADTQYL. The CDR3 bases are TGCGCCAGCAGCTCCTCGGATATCCCGGCAGATACGCAGTATCTT.

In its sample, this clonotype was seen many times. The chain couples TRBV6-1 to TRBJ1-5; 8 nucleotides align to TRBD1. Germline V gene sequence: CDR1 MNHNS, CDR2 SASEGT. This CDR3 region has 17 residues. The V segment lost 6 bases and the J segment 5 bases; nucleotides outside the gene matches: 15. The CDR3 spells CASRIPYRGSLDQPQHF. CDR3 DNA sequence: TGTGCCAGCAGGATCCCATACAGGGGGAGTTTGGATCAGCCCCAGCATTTT.

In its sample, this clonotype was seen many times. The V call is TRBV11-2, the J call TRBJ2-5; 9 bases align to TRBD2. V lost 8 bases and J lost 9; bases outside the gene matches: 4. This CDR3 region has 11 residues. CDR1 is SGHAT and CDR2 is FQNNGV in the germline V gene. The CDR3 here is CASGLAGSQYF. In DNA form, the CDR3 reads TGTGCCAGCGGGCTAGCGGGATCCCAGTACTTC.

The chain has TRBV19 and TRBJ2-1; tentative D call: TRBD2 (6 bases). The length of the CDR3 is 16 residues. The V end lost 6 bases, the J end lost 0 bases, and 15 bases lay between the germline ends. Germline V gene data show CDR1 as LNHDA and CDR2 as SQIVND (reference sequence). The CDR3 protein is CASSNLGGSSYNEQFF. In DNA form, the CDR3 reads TGTGCCAGTAGCAACCTTGGGGGGAGCTCCTACAATGAGCAGTTCTTC.

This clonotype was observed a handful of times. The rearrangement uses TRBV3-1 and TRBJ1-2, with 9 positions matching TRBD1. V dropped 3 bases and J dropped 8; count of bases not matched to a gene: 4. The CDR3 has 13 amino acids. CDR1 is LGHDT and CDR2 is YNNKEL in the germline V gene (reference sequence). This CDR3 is CASSHRQGEGYTF. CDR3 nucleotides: TGTGCCAGCAGCCATAGACAGGGGGAAGGCTACACCTTC.

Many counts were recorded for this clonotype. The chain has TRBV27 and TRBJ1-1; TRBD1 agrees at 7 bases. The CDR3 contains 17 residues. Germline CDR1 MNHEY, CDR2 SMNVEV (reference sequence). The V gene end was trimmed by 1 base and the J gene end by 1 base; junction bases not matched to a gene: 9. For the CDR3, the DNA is TGTGCCAGCAGTTTATGGAGGACAGGTGACCCGAACACTGAAGCTTTCTTT. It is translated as CASSLWRTGDPNTEAFF.

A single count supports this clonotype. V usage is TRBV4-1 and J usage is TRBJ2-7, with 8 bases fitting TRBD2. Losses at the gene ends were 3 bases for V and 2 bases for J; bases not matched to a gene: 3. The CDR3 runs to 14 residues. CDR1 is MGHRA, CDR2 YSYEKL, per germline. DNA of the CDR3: TGCGCCAGCAGCCACCCAGCGGGGGCCTACGAGCAGTACTTC. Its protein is CASSHPAGAYEQYF.